Following are 28 T cell receptor beta chains from one sample sequenced in a study of blood T cell repertoires in COVID-19 (dated by TCRdb to the early 2020s). Preparation of the library involved the immunoSEQ multiplex PCR assay. Not all clones reach the TCRdb copy of this immuneACCESS table, which keeps in-frame sequences only. Checked studies attribute under half of the gap to unresolved V genes and leave the rest unexplained. The sample table lists roughly 280,000 clones, 90% of them with a count of one. Together, the top ten hold approximately 4% of the sample. The sample taken for sequencing was PBMCs or T cells enriched from blood (not recorded which). Source of these receptors: a woman aged 25 to 39 with acute COVID-19.

The rearrangement uses TRBV7-6 and TRBJ2-7; 8 bases line up with TRBD1. Unmatched junction bases numbered 4, after V lost 3 bases and J lost 3 bases. Per germline, CDR1 SGHVS and CDR2 FNYEAQ. The CDR3 has 14 residues. CDR3 loop: CASSFSDRGYEQYF. The CDR3 DNA sequence: TGTGCCAGCAGCTTTTCCGACAGGGGCTACGAGCAGTACTTC.

V gene TRBV9 combines with J gene TRBJ1-1; TRBD1 is a possible D gene (5 bases). The CDR3 is made up of 16 amino acids. V was pared by 3 bases and J by 1 base, with 16 bases between. In germline, CDR1 is SGDLS, CDR2 YYNGEE. In DNA, the CDR3 is TGTGCCAGCAGCGCTGTCTGGTCCCAGGGGAACACTGAAGCTTTCTTT. Translated: CASSAVWSQGNTEAFF.

The chain joins TRBV11-1 to TRBJ2-1, with D maybe TRBD1 (6 bases). Looked up from germline, CDR1 is SGHAT and CDR2 is FQDESV (reference sequence). Trimming took 4 bases from V and 2 from J, leaving 15 bases between them. The CDR3 has 16 amino acids. CDR3 sequence: CASSSPGTTTYNEQFF. In DNA form, the CDR3 reads TGTGCCAGCAGCTCCCCCGGGACAACCACCTACAATGAGCAGTTCTTC.

The count of this clone is one. The chain combines TRBV13 with TRBJ1-2; D is perhaps TRBD1 (5 bases). The length of the CDR3 is 13 residues. Germline V gene sequence: CDR1 PRHDT, CDR2 FYEKMQ (reference sequence). V lost 4 bases, J lost 6 bases, and 12 bases lay in between. The CDR3 here is CASSYRGIDGYTF. CDR3 DNA sequence: TGTGCCAGCAGCTATCGGGGGATCGATGGCTACACCTTC.

This sequence joins TRBV13 and TRBJ2-3; possible D gene TRBD2, 5 bases. Germline loops: CDR1 PRHDT, CDR2 FYEKMQ (reference sequence). With 2 bases removed from V and 1 base from J, the gap between germline ends came to 16 bases. This CDR3 is 17 amino acids long. Written as DNA, the CDR3 is TGTGCCAGCAGCTTAAAGGTAGGCGGAGGTGGCACAGATACGCAGTATTTT. This sequence encodes CASSLKVGGGGTDTQYF.

The chain carries TRBV7-5 and TRBJ2-3; the table's TRBD1 call for D was not verified on the DNA. TRBV7-5 is noted as a pseudogene. The CDR3 covers 15 residues. The CDR3 sequence: CVRSPRFFRPPTQYF. For the CDR3, the DNA is TGTGTCAGAAGCCCTCGCTTCTTCAGGCCCCCGACGCAGTATTTT.

The rearrangement links TRBV10-3 to TRBJ1-1; D not resolved. Trimming removed 0 bases at V and 1 base at J, with 6 bases between. The germline V gene has CDR1 ENHRY and CDR2 SYGVKD. CDR3 length: 14 residues. CDR3 bases: TGTGCCATCAGTGAGTCAAGAGGGAACACTGAAGCTTTCTTT. It specifies CAISESRGNTEAFF.

This chain links TRBV15 with TRBJ2-1, with 10 nucleotides matching TRBD2. The CDR3 runs to 19 residues. V was clipped by 3 bases and J by 6 bases; unmatched bases: 17. Germline V lookup: CDR1 LNHNV, CDR2 YYDKDF (reference sequence). The CDR3 sequence is CATSSWPLLAGGTGNEQFF. CDR3 in DNA: TGTGCCACCAGCAGTTGGCCACTTTTAGCGGGAGGAACGGGCAATGAGCAGTTCTTC. Variable domain in full (rest from reference TRBV15 and TRBJ2-1): DAMVIQNPRYQVTQFGKPVTLSCSQTLNHNVMYWYQQKSSQAPKLLFHYYDKDFNNEADTPDNFQSRRPNTSFCFLDIRSPGLGDTAMYLCATSSWPLLAGGTGNEQFFGPGTRLTVL.

V and J are TRBV4-3 and TRBJ2-3; 8 positions match TRBD2. The CDR3 extends over 16 amino acids. Trimming took 4 bases from V and 4 from J; bases not matched to a gene: 10. Germline CDR1 LGHNA, CDR2 YSLEER. CDR3 DNA: TGCGCCAGCAGCCCTTATCTAGCGGGCCGCGCAGATACGCAGTATTTT. Its protein product is CASSPYLAGRADTQYF.

This chain joins TRBV5-1 and TRBJ1-2; 12 bases line up with TRBD1. Germline loops: CDR1 SGHRS, CDR2 YFSETQ. This CDR3 comprises 17 residues. With 4 bases clipped from V and 6 bases from J, the junction kept 13 bases outside the gene matches. The CDR3 spells CASSITGTGGLGDGYTF. CDR3 DNA sequence: TGCGCCAGCAGCATAACCGGGACAGGGGGCTTAGGTGATGGCTACACCTTC.

This rearrangement joins TRBV5-8 to TRBJ2-7; 14 bases are shared with TRBD2. The CDR3 has 15 residues. Germline CDR1 and CDR2: SGHTS and YDEGEE. V trimming: 5 bases; J trimming: 4 bases; junction bases outside the gene matches: 5. CDR3 residues: CASRVGLAGVYEQYF. The CDR3 coding sequence is TGTGCCAGCAGGGTGGGACTAGCGGGAGTTTACGAGCAGTACTTC.

V is TRBV3-1 (or the pseudogene TRBV3-2) and J is TRBJ2-7, with D tentatively TRBD2 (5 bases). The CDR3 has 14 residues. Trimming shortened V by 3 bases and J by 5 bases, and 14 bases separated the two germline ends. Germline V gene lookup returns CDR1 LGHDT and CDR2 YNNKEL (reference sequence). The CDR3 loop reads CASSQSGTTNEQYF. In nucleotides, the CDR3 is TGTGCCAGCAGCCAGAGCGGCACAACCAACGAGCAGTACTTC.

The chain couples TRBV19 to TRBJ1-4; possibly TRBD1 for D (5 bases). CDR3 size: 12 residues. Germline V gene lookup returns CDR1 LNHDA and CDR2 SQIVND (reference sequence). Trimming cost V 3 bases and J 8 bases, with 7 bases left between them. DNA for the CDR3: TGTGCCAGTAGTATGACAGCCGAAAAACTGTTTTTT. Its protein product is CASSMTAEKLFF.

V is TRBV12-1 and J is TRBJ2-1; TRBD1, the D gene given by the table, was not confirmed from the DNA. TRBV12-1 is flagged as a pseudogene. There are 20 residues in the CDR3. In nucleotides, the CDR3 is TGTGCCAGCAGCTACGCCCAACCGGGACAGGGGTTTAGATCCTACAATGAGCAGTTCTTC. Translating it yields CASSYAQPGQGFRSYNEQFF.

This CDR3 reads CASSYSWDRVYGYTF. The DNA for the CDR3 is TGTGCCAGCAGTTACTCGTGGGACAGGGTGTATGGCTACACCTTC. The V and J genes are TRBV6-5 and TRBJ1-2, with 9 bases identical to TRBD1. V dropped 0 bases and J dropped 5; count of bases not matched to a gene: 4. Germline V lookup: CDR1 MNHEY, CDR2 SVGAGI. CDR3 length: 15 amino acids.

The chain employs TRBV19 and TRBJ1-3; weak D call: TRBD1 (6 bases). This CDR3 contains 13 residues. Germline CDR1 and CDR2: LNHDA and SQIVND (reference sequence). With 6 bases removed from V and 4 bases from J, the gap between germline ends came to 10 bases. The CDR3 bases are TGTGCCAGTAGCCAAGGGGGAGGAAACACCATATATTTT. It specifies CASSQGGGNTIYF.

CDR3 in DNA: TGTGCCTCTGGGGGCACCTACAATGAGCAGTTCTTC. Its translation is CASGGTYNEQFF. V gene TRBV28 combines with J gene TRBJ2-1; TRBD1 might be the D (6 bases). The germline V gene has CDR1 MDHEN and CDR2 SYDVKM. The CDR3 extends over 12 amino acids. Trimming left V 11 bases short and J 2 bases short, with 10 bases between.

The CDR3 protein is CASSSRGPHSSPLHF. Here the CDR3 DNA reads TGTGCCAGCAGTTCCAGGGGTCCCCATAGTTCACCCCTCCACTTT. V is TRBV6-5 and J is TRBJ1-6, with D possibly being TRBD1 (6 bases). CDR3 length equals 15 residues. Trimming shortened V by 4 bases and J by 9 bases, and 16 bases separated the two germline ends. CDR1 MNHEY and CDR2 SVGAGI come from the germline V gene.

This rearrangement joins TRBV7-9 to TRBJ2-7; 7 positions match TRBD2. This CDR3 has 14 residues. Germline V gives CDR1 SEHNR, CDR2 FQNEAQ (reference sequence). The V segment lost 0 bases and the J segment 3 bases; nucleotides outside the gene matches: 2. CDR3 bases: TGTGCCAGCAGCTTAGCGGGAGGGCTCTACGAGCAGTACTTC. Its translation: CASSLAGGLYEQYF.

This clone has a single count. The V gene is TRBV4-2, the J gene TRBJ2-7, with D possibly TRBD1 on 5 matching bases. Germline V gene sequence: CDR1 LGHNA, CDR2 YNFKEQ. The ends were cut back, 4 bases at V and 2 bases at J, with 18 bases in the middle. The CDR3 has 16 amino acids. CDR3 sequence (DNA): TGTGCCAGCAGCCTCAGTGAACCAGGGCCCACCTACGAGCAGTACTTC. Its protein product is CASSLSEPGPTYEQYF.

This clone has at least ten counts. V and J are TRBV4-3 and TRBJ2-6, with D possibly being TRBD1 (6 bases). V lost 0 bases, J lost 0 bases, and 21 bases lay in between. The germline V gene encodes CDR1 LGHNA and CDR2 YSLEER. The CDR3 has 21 residues. CDR3 in amino acids: CASSQDPPQQGIGSGANVLTF. The CDR3 DNA reads TGCGCCAGCAGCCAAGATCCCCCCCAACAGGGAATAGGCTCTGGGGCCAACGTCCTGACTTTC.

The chain links TRBV6-5 to TRBJ1-5; the match to TRBD1 covers 7 bases. This CDR3 comprises 14 residues. Germline loops: CDR1 MNHEY, CDR2 SVGAGI. J gave up 0 bases and V 6 bases, and 2 bases lay outside the gene matches. The CDR3 DNA follows: TGTGCCAGCAGAAGACAGGGTAGCAATCAGCCCCAGCATTTT. Encoded protein: CASRRQGSNQPQHF.

The rearrangement joins TRBV5-4 to TRBJ2-1; 9 nucleotides align to TRBD1. J gave up 1 base and V 7 bases, and 3 bases lay outside the gene matches. The CDR3 totals 14 residues. The germline V gene has CDR1 SGHNT and CDR2 YYREEE (reference sequence). CDR3: CASGDRESYNEQFF. The CDR3, as DNA: TGTGCCAGCGGGGACAGGGAATCCTACAATGAGCAGTTCTTC.

The chain employs TRBV18 and TRBJ2-7; D is possibly TRBD1 (5 bases). Trimming took 6 bases from V and 1 from J, leaving 16 bases between them. Germline V CDR1 and CDR2: KGHSH, LQKENI. This CDR3 spans 15 amino acids. The CDR3 nucleotides are TGTGCCAGCTCCCCTGACAGCAGCCCTTCCTACGAGCAGTACTTC. Its protein is CASSPDSSPSYEQYF.

The V gene is TRBV27, the J gene TRBJ1-1; weak D call: TRBD1 (5 bases). Per the germline V gene, CDR1 is MNHEY and CDR2 is SMNVEV (reference sequence). Trimming cost V 3 bases and J 4 bases, with 9 bases left between them. The CDR3 runs 13 residues. CDR3 in DNA: TGTGCCAGCAGTTTGTCCAGGGCCACTGAAGCTTTCTTT. Its protein is CASSLSRATEAFF.

This chain links TRBV28 with TRBJ2-1, with 13 bases matching TRBD2. The ends lost 5 bases at V and 2 bases at J; junction bases unmatched: 0. Germline V lookup: CDR1 MDHEN, CDR2 SYDVKM. This CDR3 region has 15 residues. CDR3 DNA sequence: TGTGCCAGCAGTACTAGCGGGGGGGCCTACAATGAGCAGTTCTTC. This codes for CASSTSGGAYNEQFF.

The gene calls are TRBV5-1 and TRBJ2-7, with D uncertain. Trimming stripped 5 bases from V and 0 bases from J, with 15 bases between. CDR3 length equals 15 residues. Germline CDR1 and CDR2: SGHRS and YFSETQ. The CDR3 nucleotides are TGCGCCAGCAGGTCAGCGCATCTAAGCTCCTACGAGCAGTACTTC. Amino acids: CASRSAHLSSYEQYF.

This clone was seen a single time. V gene TRBV10-3 combines with J gene TRBJ2-3, with 12 nucleotides matching TRBD2. The CDR3 covers 16 residues. The V gene end was trimmed by 11 bases and the J gene end by 3 bases; junction bases not matched to a gene: 12. Germline lookup yields CDR1 ENHRY and CDR2 SYGVKD. Here the CDR3 reads CAAGTSGQKKTDTQYF. The CDR3 DNA sequence: TGTGCCGCCGGGACTAGCGGGCAGAAAAAAACAGATACGCAGTATTTT.